Shown below are 24 T cell receptor beta chains from a single sample sequenced in a study of blood T cells in healthy people across ages. A second PCR, run for roughly 7 to 11 cycles, used a sample-barcoded 5' primer plus a J-beta primer mix. TCRdb passed the 5' RACE reads through MiXCR, listing each CDR3 protein once. The sample contains hundreds of thousands of distinct CDR3 sequences, about 30% of which appear only once. Material for sequencing was blood. The source of these receptors is a woman over 75 in good health.

This rearrangement joins TRBV5-5 to TRBJ1-2, with a weak D call TRBD1 (5 bases). Germline V CDR1 and CDR2: SGHKS, YYEKEE (reference sequence). Trimming took off 3 bases at V and 7 bases at J, with 16 bases between the two ends. The length of the CDR3 is 14 residues. The CDR3 loop is CASSWTRSRGGYTF. The CDR3 DNA reads as TGTGCCAGCAGCTGGACGAGGAGTAGGGGTGGCTACACCTTC.

This clonotype occurred many times. The chain recombines TRBV11-2 with TRBJ2-1; no clear D gene. There are 12 residues in the CDR3. Deletions cut 5 bases from V and 2 bases from J, with 4 bases between. Germline lookup yields CDR1 SGHAT and CDR2 FQNNGV. The CDR3 is CASSQTYNEQFF. CDR3 nucleotides: TGTGCCAGCAGCCAAACCTACAATGAGCAGTTCTTC.

This clonotype was counted many times. The rearrangement uses TRBV11-2 and TRBJ2-1; 10 bases fit TRBD2. CDR1 is SGHAT, CDR2 FQNNGV, per germline. CDR3 size: 15 residues. The V gene end was trimmed by 1 base and the J gene end by 7 bases; junction bases not matched to a gene: 4. The CDR3 DNA sequence: TGTGCCAGCAGCTTAGGGACTAGCGGACTTAATGAGCAGTTCTTC. Translating it yields CASSLGTSGLNEQFF. Looking up the rest from reference TRBV11-2 and TRBJ2-1 gives the full variable domain: EAGVAQSPRYKIIEKRQSVAFWCNPISGHATLYWYQQILGQGPKLLIQFQNNGVVDDSQLPKDRFSAERLKGVDSTLKIQPAKLEDSAVYLCASSLGTSGLNEQFFGPGTRLTVL.

For this clonotype: Given a much more abundant clone one base away, this may be a read error. The chain couples TRBV20-1 to TRBJ1-1; the D gene is possibly TRBD1 (5 bases). This CDR3 contains 15 residues. Germline V lookup: CDR1 DFQATT, CDR2 SNEGSKA (reference sequence). CDR3 sequence: CNARFPGLKNTEAFF. CDR3 DNA: TGCAATGCTAGATTCCCGGGACTTAAGAACACTGAAGCTTTCTTT.

In regard to this clonotype: At one boundary the junction diverges from the germline segment, which might be a read error. This chain uses TRBV6-6 with TRBJ2-1, with 7 positions matching TRBD1. The J call may not be correct, given that the DNA end is closer to TRBJ2-7. This CDR3 has 13 amino acids. The germline V gene has CDR1 MNHNY and CDR2 SVGAGI (reference sequence). Here the CDR3 reads CVSSLQGPNEQYF. CDR3 DNA sequence: TGTGTCAGCAGTTTACAGGGGCCCAATGAGCAGTACTTC.

V and J are TRBV2 and TRBJ1-5; 8 bases fit TRBD1. With 6 bases clipped from V and 0 bases from J, the junction kept 10 bases outside the gene matches. CDR1 and CDR2 from the germline V gene are SNHLY and FYNNEI. The CDR3 consists of 17 residues. The CDR3 protein is CASRSGQGPYSNQPQHF. In DNA, the CDR3 is TGTGCCAGCAGATCAGGACAGGGTCCATATAGCAATCAGCCCCAGCATTTT.

In its sample, this clonotype was seen many times. J is TRBJ1-5 and V is TRBV10-3; D is unresolved. This CDR3 has 15 amino acids. Germline-derived CDR1 and CDR2 are ENHRY and SYGVKD. V dropped 3 bases and J dropped 0 bases, with 9 bases sitting between them. The DNA for the CDR3 is TGTGCCATCAGTGATCTGGCGTATAGCAATCAGCCCCAGCATTTT. Protein product: CAISDLAYSNQPQHF.

Many counts were recorded for this clonotype. V gene TRBV6-1 combines with J gene TRBJ2-5, with TRBD1 as a possible D gene (6 bases). CDR1 is MNHNS, CDR2 SASEGT, per germline. The CDR3 has 15 amino acids. Trimming removed 5 bases at V and 5 bases at J, with 18 bases between. The CDR3 bases are TGTGCCAGCAGTCCTGGGACATTCCCGATGGAGACCCAGTACTTC. Translation: CASSPGTFPMETQYF.

This clonotype was seen repeatedly, ten times or more. At one end the junction does not follow the germline gene, possibly because of a read error. The chain is built from TRBV6-6 and TRBJ2-1; D gene unclear. From germline, CDR1 is MNHNY and CDR2 SVGAGI (reference sequence). This CDR3 comprises 12 residues. The CDR3: CASSDSLDEQFF. The CDR3 nucleotides are TGTGCCAGCAGTGACTCGCTCGATGAGCAGTTCTTC.

This clonotype was picked up one time. Just one base apart from a much larger clone, this may be a read error. The chain recombines TRBV20-1 with TRBJ2-5, with 10 bases aligning to TRBD1. Judging by the DNA end, TRBJ2-7 fits better; the J call may be wrong. Germline values: CDR1 DFQATT, CDR2 SNEGSKA (reference sequence). The length of the CDR3 is 13 residues. The CDR3 DNA reads TGCAGTACCTCCGGGACAGGGGAGGGCGAGCAGTACTTC. This codes for CSTSGTGEGEQYF.

About this clonotype: A read error may account for a junction end that differs from germline. The chain joins TRBV15 to TRBJ2-7; D gene unclear. Germline loops: CDR1 LNHNV, CDR2 YYDKDF (reference sequence). There are 13 residues in the CDR3. In DNA, the CDR3 is TGTGTCACCAGCAGAGATAACGGAGACGAGCAGTACTTC. Residues: CVTSRDNGDEQYF. The full variable domain, with the rest looked up from reference TRBV15 and TRBJ2-7, is DAMVIQNPRYQVTQFGKPVTLSCSQTLNHNVMYWYQQKSSQAPKLLFHYYDKDFNNEADTPDNFQSRRPNTSFCFLDIRSPGLGDTAMYLCVTSRDNGDEQYFGPGTRLTVT.

A remark on this clonotype: This may stem from a read error, because a much larger clone lies one nucleotide away. This chain joins TRBV9 and TRBJ2-7; maybe TRBD2 (5 bases). CDR1 is SGDLS and CDR2 is YYNGEE in the germline V gene. V lost 0 bases and J lost 7, with 20 bases in between. There are 16 residues in the CDR3. The DNA for the CDR3 is TGTGCCAGCAGCGTAGCTATAGCGACTCGTGGCAATGAGCAGTACTTC. As protein: CASSVAIATRGNEQYF.

This clonotype was detected ten times or more. Here the CDR3 reads CSARGQGGNYGYTF. For the CDR3, the DNA is TGCAGTGCTAGAGGACAGGGAGGGAACTATGGCTACACCTTC. This chain links TRBV20-1 with TRBJ1-2, with 7 bases aligning to TRBD1. V trimming: 1 base; J trimming: 2 bases; junction bases outside the gene matches: 4. The CDR3 consists of 14 residues. The germline CDR1 and CDR2 sequences are DFQATT and SNEGSKA (reference sequence).

There are many counts of this clonotype. The chain joins TRBV4-3 to TRBJ1-1; D might be TRBD1 (6 bases). The germline gives CDR1 LGHNA, CDR2 YSLEER. The CDR3 sequence is 14 residues long. Trimming shortened V by 5 bases and J by 7 bases, and 17 bases separated the two germline ends. The DNA for the CDR3 is TGCGCCAGCAGCGTCGACAGGACACCTGATGAAGCTTTCTTT. It codes for CASSVDRTPDEAFF.

The rearrangement links TRBV19 to TRBJ2-1; maybe TRBD2 (5 bases). V lost 6 bases and J 5 bases, leaving 14 bases between the germline ends. The CDR3 is 14 residues long. In germline, CDR1 is LNHDA, CDR2 SQIVND (reference sequence). DNA for the CDR3: TGTGCCAGTAGGGAGGCTGCCCTGAACAATGAGCAGTTCTTC. This sequence encodes CASREAALNNEQFF.

The J gene is TRBJ2-1, the V gene TRBV2; the match to TRBD2 covers 11 bases. Germline trimming cut 6 bases from V and 3 bases from J; bases unmatched to any gene: 19. This CDR3 comprises 20 residues. The germline V gene has CDR1 SNHLY and CDR2 FYNNEI. Here the CDR3 reads CASRPGLAGGPTGYYNEQFF. CDR3 DNA: TGTGCCAGCAGGCCAGGACTAGCGGGCGGGCCAACGGGTTACTACAATGAGCAGTTCTTC.

The V call is TRBV7-9, the J call TRBJ2-5, with 11 positions matching TRBD1. J lost 1 base, V lost 2 bases, and 6 bases had no gene match. This CDR3 is built from 17 residues. Germline V gene data show CDR1 as SEHNR and CDR2 as FQNEAQ (reference sequence). The CDR3, as DNA: TGTGCCAGCAGCTTAAGGGGACAGGGGGGTTTCCAAGAGACCCAGTACTTC. Translating gives CASSLRGQGGFQETQYF.

This clonotype appeared a single time. V gene TRBV5-1 combines with J gene TRBJ2-3; TRBD1 matches 8 bases. The CDR3 covers 16 residues. V lost 2 bases to trimming and J lost 3 bases; unmatched junction nucleotides: 8. Germline loops: CDR1 SGHRS, CDR2 YFSETQ. The CDR3 DNA follows: TGCGCCAGCAGCTTACGGGGGACAGGACTTACAGATACGCAGTATTTT. Its protein product is CASSLRGTGLTDTQYF.

CDR3 nucleotides: TGTGCCAGCAGTTTGGGGGACAGCAGTAACTACGAGCAGTACTTC. Its translation: CASSLGDSSNYEQYF. The rearrangement links TRBV12-3 or TRBV12-4 to TRBJ2-7, with TRBD1 identical over 7 bases. The CDR3 is made up of 15 amino acids. With 3 bases clipped from V and 3 bases from J, the junction kept 8 bases outside the gene matches.

There are many counts of this clonotype. This chain connects TRBV5-1 to TRBJ1-2; D perhaps matches TRBD1 (5 bases). V gave up 4 bases and J gave up 4 bases, with 17 bases separating them. The CDR3 is made up of 15 amino acids. Germline CDR1 is SGHRS and CDR2 is YFSETQ. CDR3 amino acids: CASSPQGGGPYGYTF. The CDR3 DNA sequence: TGCGCCAGCAGCCCCCAGGGAGGAGGGCCCTATGGCTACACCTTC.

This clonotype was recorded at least ten times. The genes are TRBV4-1 and TRBJ2-4, with 9 bases aligning to TRBD1. Looked up from germline, CDR1 is MGHRA and CDR2 is YSYEKL. CDR3 length: 17 residues. With V trimmed by 4 bases and J by 3 bases, 10 bases remained unmatched. For the CDR3, the DNA is TGCGCCAGCAGCCGAGATACGACAGGGGGGTACAAAAACATTCAGTACTTC. It specifies CASSRDTTGGYKNIQYF.

Remarks on this clonotype: A much more abundant neighbour one base away suggests this may be a read error. The chain couples TRBV7-2 to TRBJ2-7, with D perhaps matching TRBD2 (6 bases). Germline values: CDR1 SGHTA, CDR2 FQGNSA. The CDR3 spans 17 residues. The V and J ends lost 1 base and 4 bases respectively, with 20 bases between them. The CDR3 sequence: CASSLVRGGRQGYEQYF. CDR3 in DNA: TGTGCCAGCAGCTTAGTGAGGGGAGGACGGCAAGGTTACGAGCAGTACTTC.

This clonotype was seen many times. The rearrangement links TRBV5-1 to TRBJ1-2; a weak D match, TRBD1 (5 bases). Trimming removed 0 bases from V and 6 bases from J, with 15 bases in between. In germline, CDR1 is SGHRS, CDR2 YFSETQ. This CDR3 is built from 15 residues. CDR3 in amino acids: CASSLGIGTGHGYTF. As DNA, the CDR3 is TGCGCCAGCAGCTTGGGGATCGGGACGGGCCATGGCTACACCTTC.

Worth noting for this clonotype: A much larger clone is a single base away; this may be a read error. The chain combines TRBV5-1 with TRBJ1-1, with TRBD1 as a possible D gene (5 bases). V dropped 4 bases and J dropped 6 bases, with 16 bases sitting between them. The CDR3 contains 14 residues. Germline-derived CDR1 and CDR2 are SGHRS and YFSETQ. The CDR3 DNA is TGCGCCAGCAGCGGGGCAGGACAAACTTCTGAAGCTTTCTTT. It translates to CASSGAGQTSEAFF.